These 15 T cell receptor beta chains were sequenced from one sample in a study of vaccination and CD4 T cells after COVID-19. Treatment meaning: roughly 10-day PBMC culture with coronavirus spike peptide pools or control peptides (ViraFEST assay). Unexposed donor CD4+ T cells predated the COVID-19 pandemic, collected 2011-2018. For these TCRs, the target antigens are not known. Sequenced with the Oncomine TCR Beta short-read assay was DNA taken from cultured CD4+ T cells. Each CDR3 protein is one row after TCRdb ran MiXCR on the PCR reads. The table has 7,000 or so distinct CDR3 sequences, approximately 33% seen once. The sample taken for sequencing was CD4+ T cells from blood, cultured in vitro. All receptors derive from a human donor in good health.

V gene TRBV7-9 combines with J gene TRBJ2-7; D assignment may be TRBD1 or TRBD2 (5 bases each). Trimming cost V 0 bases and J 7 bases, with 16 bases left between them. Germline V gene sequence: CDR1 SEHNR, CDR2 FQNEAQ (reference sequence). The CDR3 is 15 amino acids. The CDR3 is CASSLARSGLGEQYF. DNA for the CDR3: TGTGCCAGCAGCTTAGCGCGCTCGGGGCTCGGTGAGCAGTACTTC.

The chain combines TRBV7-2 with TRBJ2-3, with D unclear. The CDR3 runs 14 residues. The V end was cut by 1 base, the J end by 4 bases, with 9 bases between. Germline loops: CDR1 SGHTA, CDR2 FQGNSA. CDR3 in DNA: TGTGCCAGCAGCTTAGGCGGAGCCTCAGATACGCAGTATTTT. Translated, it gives CASSLGGASDTQYF.

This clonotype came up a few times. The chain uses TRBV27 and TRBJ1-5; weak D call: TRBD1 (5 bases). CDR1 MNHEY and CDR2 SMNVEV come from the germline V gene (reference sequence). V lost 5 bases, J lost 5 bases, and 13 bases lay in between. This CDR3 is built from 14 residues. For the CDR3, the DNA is TGTGCCAGCAGTAACTCTAGGGGCCATCAGCCCCAGCATTTT. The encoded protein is CASSNSRGHQPQHF.

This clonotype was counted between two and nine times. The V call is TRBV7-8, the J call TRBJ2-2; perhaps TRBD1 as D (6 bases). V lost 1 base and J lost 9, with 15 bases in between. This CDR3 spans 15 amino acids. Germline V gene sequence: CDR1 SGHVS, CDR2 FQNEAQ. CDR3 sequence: CASSLERGNARELFF. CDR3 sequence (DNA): TGTGCCAGCAGCTTAGAGAGGGGGAACGCACGGGAGCTGTTTTTT.

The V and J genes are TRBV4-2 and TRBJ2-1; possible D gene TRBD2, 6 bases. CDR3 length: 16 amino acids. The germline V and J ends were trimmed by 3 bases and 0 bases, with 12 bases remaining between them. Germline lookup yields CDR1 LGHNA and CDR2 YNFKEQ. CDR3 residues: CASSQDLANSYNEQFF. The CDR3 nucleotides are TGTGCCAGCAGCCAGGACCTAGCGAACTCCTACAATGAGCAGTTCTTC.

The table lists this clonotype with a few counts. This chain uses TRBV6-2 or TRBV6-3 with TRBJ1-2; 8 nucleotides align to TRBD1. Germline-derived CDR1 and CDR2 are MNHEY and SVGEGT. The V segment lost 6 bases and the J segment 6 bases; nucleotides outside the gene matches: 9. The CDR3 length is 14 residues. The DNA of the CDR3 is TGTGCCAGCAGCCTCGACAGGGGAAGGGATGGCTACACCTTC. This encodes CASSLDRGRDGYTF.

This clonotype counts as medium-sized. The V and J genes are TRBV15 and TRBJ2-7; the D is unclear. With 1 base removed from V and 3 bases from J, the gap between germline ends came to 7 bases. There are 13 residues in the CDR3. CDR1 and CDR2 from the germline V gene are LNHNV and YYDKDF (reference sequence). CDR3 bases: TGTGCCACCAGCAGAGGGCAGCTCTACGAGCAGTACTTC. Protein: CATSRGQLYEQYF.

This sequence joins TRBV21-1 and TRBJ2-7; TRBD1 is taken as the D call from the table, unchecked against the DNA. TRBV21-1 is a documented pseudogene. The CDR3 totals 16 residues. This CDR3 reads CASNKGGVATVNEQYF. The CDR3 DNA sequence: TGTGCCAGCAACAAAGGAGGGGTAGCGACGGTTAACGAGCAGTACTTC.

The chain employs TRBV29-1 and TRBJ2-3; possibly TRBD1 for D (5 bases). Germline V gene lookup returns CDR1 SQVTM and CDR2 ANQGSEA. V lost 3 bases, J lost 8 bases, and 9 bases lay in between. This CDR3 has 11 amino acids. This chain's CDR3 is CSVDTGRTQYF. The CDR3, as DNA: TGCAGCGTTGACACAGGTCGTACGCAGTATTTT.

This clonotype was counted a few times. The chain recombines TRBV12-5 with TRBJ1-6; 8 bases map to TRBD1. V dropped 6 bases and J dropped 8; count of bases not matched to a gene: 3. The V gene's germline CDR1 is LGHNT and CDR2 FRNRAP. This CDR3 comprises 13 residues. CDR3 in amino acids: CASGRGLDSPLHF. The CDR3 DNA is TGTGCTAGTGGCAGGGGGCTTGATTCACCCCTCCACTTT. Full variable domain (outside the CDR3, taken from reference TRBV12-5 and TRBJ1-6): DARVTQTPRHKVTEMGQEVTMRCQPILGHNTVFWYRQTMMQGLELLAYFRNRAPLDDSGMPKDRFSAEMPDATLATLKIQPSEPRDSAVYFCASGRGLDSPLHFGNGTRLTVT.

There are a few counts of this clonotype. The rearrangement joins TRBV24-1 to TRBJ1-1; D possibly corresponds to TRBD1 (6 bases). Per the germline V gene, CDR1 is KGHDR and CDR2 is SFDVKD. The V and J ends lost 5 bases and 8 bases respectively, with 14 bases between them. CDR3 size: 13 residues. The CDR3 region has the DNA TGTGCCACCAGTGGGATCGAGGGGGGAGAAGCTTTCTTT. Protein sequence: CATSGIEGGEAFF.

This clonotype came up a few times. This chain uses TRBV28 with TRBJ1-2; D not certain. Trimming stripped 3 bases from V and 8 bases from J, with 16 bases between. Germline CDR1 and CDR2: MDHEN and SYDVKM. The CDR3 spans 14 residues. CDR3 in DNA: TGTGCCAGCAGTTTCCGTGGCAGGCAAGGGGGCTACACCTTC. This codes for CASSFRGRQGGYTF.

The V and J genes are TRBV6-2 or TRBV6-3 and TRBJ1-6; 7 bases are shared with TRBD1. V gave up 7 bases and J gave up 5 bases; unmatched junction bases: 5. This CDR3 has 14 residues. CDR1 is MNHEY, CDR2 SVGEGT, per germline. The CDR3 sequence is CASTEGQNNSPLHF. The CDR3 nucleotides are TGTGCCAGCACCGAGGGACAGAATAATTCACCCCTCCACTTT.

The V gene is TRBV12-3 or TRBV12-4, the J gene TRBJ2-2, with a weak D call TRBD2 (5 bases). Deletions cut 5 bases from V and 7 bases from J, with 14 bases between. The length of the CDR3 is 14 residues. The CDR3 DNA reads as TGTGCCAGCAGTCCCGGGATAGGAGGCGGGGAGCTGTTTTTT. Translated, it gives CASSPGIGGGELFF.

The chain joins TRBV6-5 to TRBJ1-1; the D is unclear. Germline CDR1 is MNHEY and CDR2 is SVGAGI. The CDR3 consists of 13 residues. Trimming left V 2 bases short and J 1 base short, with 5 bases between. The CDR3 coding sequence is TGTGCCAGCAGTTACGGGGAGAACACTGAAGCTTTCTTT. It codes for CASSYGENTEAFF.